The sequence of this T cell receptor (beta chain) was determined in a study of CD8+CD57+ T cells in acquired aplastic anemia. Study at large: Sorted CD4+ and CD8+ cells yielded around 3 ug of DNA on average. Study-wide results and limits: In CD8+ cells, Simpson's diversity showed no significant difference between patients and controls. Patients and controls shared twenty-nine CD8+ CDR3 sequences.

Concerning this clonotype itself: Its antigen is undetermined.

Germline CDR1 ENHRY, CDR2 SYGVKD. This CDR3 has 16 amino acids. V was pared by 0 bases and J by 4 bases, with 16 bases between. Using genomic DNA as the template, TCR beta VDJ and CDR3 profiling was carried out. A single record per CDR3 protein comes from TCRdb applying MiXCR to the reads. This sample has hundreds of thousands of distinct CDR3 sequences, with 25% to 40% found just once. By flow cytometry, patients selected for sequencing had shown an expansion of CD8+CD57+ cells. No therapy had been given to the patients at the time of blood sampling. This TCR was recovered from a human donor with aplastic anemia. The genes are TRBV10-3 and TRBJ2-7; maybe TRBD2 (7 bases). Sequencing was done on a sample of sorted CD4+, CD8+, or CD8+CD57+ T cells (not recorded which) from PBMCs. The CDR3 sequence is CAISESGEGRGYEQYF. In DNA form, the CDR3 reads TGTGCCATCAGTGAGTCCGGGGAGGGTAGGGGGTACGAGCAGTACTTC.